A selection of T cell receptor beta chains follows, all from one sample in a study of blood T cell repertoires in COVID-19. TCRdb's copy holds only in-frame clones and misses some; the assay was immunoSEQ multiplex PCR. Among tens of thousands of clones listed, about 80% were seen once. Source material: peripheral blood. The source of these receptors is a human donor in a cohort sampled during active COVID-19. CDR3s include the opening cysteine and the closing phenylalanine or tryptophan. The order of the fields is CDR3 DNA, CDR3 protein, V gene, clone size, CDR3 length, J gene, D gene. D genes are given only for firm matches. Some rows mark clone size as missing; the rest say once, few, many or name a class of expanded clone.

cdr3_nt: TGTGCCAGCAGCTTAGGATCCGGGACAGAGTATGGCTACACCTTC; cdr3_aa: CASSLGSGTEYGYTF; v_call: TRBV7-3; clone_size: -; cdr3_length: 15; j_call: TRBJ1-2; d_call: TRBD1
cdr3_nt: TGTGCCAGCAGTCAAATAGGGGGCGGAACTGAAGCTTTCTTT; cdr3_aa: CASSQIGGGTEAFF; v_call: TRBV25-1; clone_size: -; cdr3_length: 14; j_call: TRBJ1-1; d_call: TRBD1
cdr3_nt: TGTGCCAGTAGCCTCCAGATGACAGGGGACTATGGCTACACCTTC; cdr3_aa: CASSLQMTGDYGYTF; v_call: TRBV19; clone_size: -; cdr3_length: 15; j_call: TRBJ1-2; d_call: TRBD1
cdr3_nt: TGTGCCAGCAGTGCCGGGGGGAGACGAGGGAACACTGAAGCTTTCTTT; cdr3_aa: CASSAGGRRGNTEAFF; v_call: TRBV6-1; clone_size: -; cdr3_length: 16; j_call: TRBJ1-1; d_call: -
cdr3_nt: TGTGCCAGCAGCTTGGCCTCAACAGGGAACACTGAAGCTTTCTTT; cdr3_aa: CASSLASTGNTEAFF; v_call: TRBV5-4; clone_size: -; cdr3_length: 15; j_call: TRBJ1-1; d_call: -
cdr3_nt: TGTGCCAGTAGTCAAACAGGGCTCGGGGCCAACGTCCTGACTTTC; cdr3_aa: CASSQTGLGANVLTF; v_call: TRBV19; clone_size: -; cdr3_length: 15; j_call: TRBJ2-6; d_call: -
cdr3_nt: TGTGCCATCAGTGAGGGGGGCCCCAGTCATCTCACCATATATTTT; cdr3_aa: CAISEGGPSHLTIYF; v_call: TRBV10-3; clone_size: -; cdr3_length: 15; j_call: TRBJ1-3; d_call: -
cdr3_nt: TGTGCCAGCAGTTATAGCAGAGAAAACTACGAGCAGTACTTC; cdr3_aa: CASSYSRENYEQYF; v_call: TRBV6-5; clone_size: -; cdr3_length: 14; j_call: TRBJ2-7; d_call: -
cdr3_nt: TGTGCCAGCAGCTCCCAGCAGGGGTACGAGCAGTACTTC; cdr3_aa: CASSSQQGYEQYF; v_call: TRBV7-3; clone_size: few; cdr3_length: 13; j_call: TRBJ2-7; d_call: -
cdr3_nt: TGTGCCACCAGCAGAGTCACAGGGGGAGGACGGCATGAAAAACTGTTTTTT; cdr3_aa: CATSRVTGGGRHEKLFF; v_call: TRBV15; clone_size: -; cdr3_length: 17; j_call: TRBJ1-4; d_call: TRBD1
cdr3_nt: TGTGCCAGCAGTGAGGAGTCTGGACAGAACAAACTAGCCAAAAACATTCAGTACTTC; cdr3_aa: CASSEESGQNKLAKNIQYF; v_call: TRBV6-1; clone_size: once; cdr3_length: 19; j_call: TRBJ2-4; d_call: -
cdr3_nt: TGCGCCAGCAGCTCAGGACAGGAATTGAATCCGTCAGCTTTCTTT; cdr3_aa: CASSSGQELNPSAFF; v_call: TRBV5-1; clone_size: -; cdr3_length: 15; j_call: TRBJ1-1; d_call: TRBD1
cdr3_nt: TGTGCCAGCAGCGCAGACAGGGGGAACACTGAAGCTTTCTTT; cdr3_aa: CASSADRGNTEAFF; v_call: TRBV7-8; clone_size: -; cdr3_length: 14; j_call: TRBJ1-1; d_call: TRBD1
cdr3_nt: TGTGCCAGCAGCCAATCTCCAGGGTCTGGAAACACCATATATTTT; cdr3_aa: CASSQSPGSGNTIYF; v_call: TRBV16; clone_size: -; cdr3_length: 15; j_call: TRBJ1-3; d_call: -
cdr3_nt: TGTGCCACCGCGCAGGGGAGCAATCAGCCCCAGCATTTT; cdr3_aa: CATAQGSNQPQHF; v_call: TRBV6-6; clone_size: -; cdr3_length: 13; j_call: TRBJ1-5; d_call: -
cdr3_nt: TGTGCCACCAGTGATTACCGGAGTAGCGGGGAGCTGTTTTTT; cdr3_aa: CATSDYRSSGELFF; v_call: TRBV24-1; clone_size: -; cdr3_length: 14; j_call: TRBJ2-2; d_call: -
cdr3_nt: TGTGCCAGCTCACCGAATAGCGGGAGCTCCTACGAGCAGTACTTC; cdr3_aa: CASSPNSGSSYEQYF; v_call: TRBV18; clone_size: -; cdr3_length: 15; j_call: TRBJ2-7; d_call: TRBD2
cdr3_nt: TGTGCCAGCAGTCGTGGGGGAGGGGGTTACAATGAGCAGTTCTTC; cdr3_aa: CASSRGGGGYNEQFF; v_call: TRBV28; clone_size: once; cdr3_length: 15; j_call: TRBJ2-1; d_call: -
cdr3_nt: TGCGCCAGCAGGGTAAGCGGGAGGACAAATGAGCAGTTCTTC; cdr3_aa: CASRVSGRTNEQFF; v_call: TRBV5-1; clone_size: -; cdr3_length: 14; j_call: TRBJ2-1; d_call: TRBD2
cdr3_nt: TGTGCCAGCAGTTCCCCAGCGGGAGGGCGCCACGAGCAGTACTTC; cdr3_aa: CASSSPAGGRHEQYF; v_call: TRBV27; clone_size: -; cdr3_length: 15; j_call: TRBJ2-7; d_call: TRBD2
cdr3_nt: TGTGCCAGCAGCTTAGAACCGGGACCCCTCCACTTT; cdr3_aa: CASSLEPGPLHF; v_call: TRBV7-8; clone_size: -; cdr3_length: 12; j_call: TRBJ1-6; d_call: -
cdr3_nt: TGTGCCAGCAGTAAGGGGCTCATGGAGACCCAGTACTTC; cdr3_aa: CASSKGLMETQYF; v_call: TRBV6-4; clone_size: -; cdr3_length: 13; j_call: TRBJ2-5; d_call: -
cdr3_nt: TGTGCCAGCATGAGCCCAGGGGCAGGCCATAATCAGCCCCAGCATTTT; cdr3_aa: CASMSPGAGHNQPQHF; v_call: TRBV19; clone_size: -; cdr3_length: 16; j_call: TRBJ1-5; d_call: -
cdr3_nt: TGTGCCAGCAGTTCGGGACAGGGAATAGCTGGGGCCAACGTCCTGACTTTC; cdr3_aa: CASSSGQGIAGANVLTF; v_call: TRBV5-8; clone_size: -; cdr3_length: 17; j_call: TRBJ2-6; d_call: TRBD1
cdr3_nt: TGTGCCAGCAGCCAAGTAGGGGGTTTCTACGAGCAGTACTTC; cdr3_aa: CASSQVGGFYEQYF; v_call: TRBV3-1/TRBV3-2; clone_size: once; cdr3_length: 14; j_call: TRBJ2-7; d_call: -
cdr3_nt: TGTGCCAGCACCTTGGGCGGGGCCTACAATGAGCAGTTCTTC; cdr3_aa: CASTLGGAYNEQFF; v_call: TRBV28; clone_size: -; cdr3_length: 14; j_call: TRBJ2-1; d_call: -
cdr3_nt: TGTGCCAGCAGTGATTGGAGGCCCGGGGAGACCCAGTACTTC; cdr3_aa: CASSDWRPGETQYF; v_call: TRBV6-1; clone_size: -; cdr3_length: 14; j_call: TRBJ2-5; d_call: -
cdr3_nt: TGTGCCAGCAGTTTATTAGAGAGGGTTCAGTACTTC; cdr3_aa: CASSLLERVQYF; v_call: TRBV28; clone_size: -; cdr3_length: 12; j_call: TRBJ2-4; d_call: -
cdr3_nt: TGTGCCTGGGACCAGGGAATCGGCGAGCAGTACTTC; cdr3_aa: CAWDQGIGEQYF; v_call: TRBV30; clone_size: few; cdr3_length: 12; j_call: TRBJ2-7; d_call: -
cdr3_nt: TGCGCCAGCAGCCAAGTTCCAAGGCAGACTAATAGCAATCAGCCCCAGCATTTT; cdr3_aa: CASSQVPRQTNSNQPQHF; v_call: TRBV4-1; clone_size: few; cdr3_length: 18; j_call: TRBJ1-5; d_call: -
cdr3_nt: TGTGCCAGCTCACCAAGTCCAGGGGATTATGGCTACACCTTC; cdr3_aa: CASSPSPGDYGYTF; v_call: TRBV18; clone_size: -; cdr3_length: 14; j_call: TRBJ1-2; d_call: -
cdr3_nt: TGTGCCAGCAGCAATGGGCCCCCTGGACTAGCGGGAGATATGGGGGAGAGCACAGATACGCAGTATTTT; cdr3_aa: CASSNGPPGLAGDMGESTDTQYF; v_call: TRBV21-1; clone_size: -; cdr3_length: 23; j_call: TRBJ2-3; d_call: -
cdr3_nt: TGTGCCAGCAGCACAGCGGGGCTACAGACCCAGTACTTC; cdr3_aa: CASSTAGLQTQYF; v_call: TRBV7-2; clone_size: few; cdr3_length: 13; j_call: TRBJ2-5; d_call: TRBD2
cdr3_nt: TGCAGCGTTGAGGTCCCGGGTGGCTACACCTTC; cdr3_aa: CSVEVPGGYTF; v_call: TRBV29-1; clone_size: few; cdr3_length: 11; j_call: TRBJ1-2; d_call: -
cdr3_nt: TGTGCCACCAGCAGACTACAGGGCCCTAATTCACCCCTCCACTTT; cdr3_aa: CATSRLQGPNSPLHF; v_call: TRBV15; clone_size: -; cdr3_length: 15; j_call: TRBJ1-6; d_call: -
cdr3_nt: TGTGCCAGCAGCTTGCCAGGGGGCTGGGACGAGCAGTACTTC; cdr3_aa: CASSLPGGWDEQYF; v_call: TRBV5-4; clone_size: -; cdr3_length: 14; j_call: TRBJ2-7; d_call: TRBD1
cdr3_nt: TGTGCCGGAGGGGCCTTATACGAGCAGTACTTC; cdr3_aa: CAGGALYEQYF; v_call: TRBV2; clone_size: -; cdr3_length: 11; j_call: TRBJ2-7; d_call: -
cdr3_nt: TGCGCCAGCAGCTTAGGGACAGGGGGCGGACGAAGCACAGATACGCAGTATTTT; cdr3_aa: CASSLGTGGGRSTDTQYF; v_call: TRBV5-1; clone_size: -; cdr3_length: 18; j_call: TRBJ2-3; d_call: TRBD1
cdr3_nt: TGTGCCAGCAGCTCAACCGGGTCAGGAGGAGGAGAGACCCAGTACTTC; cdr3_aa: CASSSTGSGGGETQYF; v_call: TRBV5-4; clone_size: -; cdr3_length: 16; j_call: TRBJ2-5; d_call: -
cdr3_nt: TGTGCCAGTGGACCTCGCGGGGGCTCCTACGAGCAGTACTTC; cdr3_aa: CASGPRGGSYEQYF; v_call: TRBV19; clone_size: -; cdr3_length: 14; j_call: TRBJ2-7; d_call: TRBD2